The following is a T cell receptor (beta chain) sequence with its context. This specimen comes from a study of blood T cells in healthy people across ages. Alongside a J-beta primer mix, a sample-barcoded 5' primer served in a second PCR lasting about 6 to 12 cycles. MiXCR was run by TCRdb on the 5' RACE reads, yielding one entry per CDR3 protein. Here the sample spans roughly 800,000 distinct CDR3 sequences, about 25% being singletons. Between the trimmed V and J ends, which lost 5 bases and 5 bases, there was a span of 12 bases. Per the germline V gene, CDR1 is LNHNV and CDR2 is YYDKDF (reference sequence). The CDR3 has 13 amino acids. These data also formed part of another study, on T cells of mothers and their children.

V is TRBV15 and J is TRBJ1-1; D is undetermined. The specimen was blood. This clonotype originated in a boy aged 5-17 years in good health. This CDR3 is CATSLRTETEAFF. CDR3 nucleotides: TGTGCCACCAGCCTCCGCACAGAAACTGAAGCTTTCTTT.